The rows below give T cell receptor beta chains drawn from one sample of a study of T cell responses to AZD1222 COVID-19 vaccine. The protocol was immunoSEQ multiplex PCR, while the TCRdb copy is restricted to in-frame clones and leaves out a portion. Here the sample spans fewer than 120,000 clones, roughly 89% being singletons. Sequences were derived from peripheral blood, sampled 28 days after the second AZD1222 dose. These receptors originate from an adult who received the AZD1222 COVID-19 vaccine. Each CDR3 is given without its conserved first and last residue.

TRBV5-4	15	TRBJ2-1	ASRHAALAGGRYEQF
TRBV25-1	13	TRBJ2-7	ASSAPGTATYEQY
TRBV19	13	TRBJ1-2	ASSTVGTENYGYT
TRBV10-3	16	TRBJ1-3	AISELVGRTKTGNTIY
TRBV5-1	10	TRBJ1-1	ASSLAVGEAF
TRBV5-6	12	TRBJ2-7	ASSLWAGGIVQY
TRBV28	13	TRBJ1-3	ASSPGGASGNTIY
TRBV21-1	15	TRBJ1-5	ASSTLGDLGINQPQH
TRBV5-1	13	TRBJ1-2	ASSLAAGVNYGYT
TRBV6-6	12	TRBJ2-2	ASKRVENTGELF
TRBV19	11	TRBJ1-2	ASSTQGLGGYT
TRBV25-1	11	TRBJ1-4	ASRTQTNEKLF
TRBV10-3	10	TRBJ1-1	AIRDSNTEAF
TRBV18	13	TRBJ2-1	ASSPVTGDYDEQF
TRBV5-6	15	TRBJ1-1	ASSFIPGTTMNTEAF
TRBV12-3/TRBV12-4	11	TRBJ2-5	ASSPDNQETQY
TRBV5-1	14	TRBJ2-3	ASSPTATSLADTQY
TRBV9	14	TRBJ2-7	ASSVGAGQGAYEQY
TRBV7-2	13	TRBJ2-1	ASSFPGTTNNEQF
TRBV9	12	TRBJ2-7	ASSPVSGGYEQY
TRBV7-8	15	TRBJ2-1	ASTPLVRGAAYNEQF
TRBV19	14	TRBJ1-6	ASTRAGAGVNSPLH
TRBV11-2	13	TRBJ2-5	ASSSSVPGVETQY
TRBV10-3	13	TRBJ1-6	AISEGEGARSPLH
TRBV20-1	9	TRBJ1-4	SAREGRKLF
TRBV5-1	11	TRBJ2-1	ASSQDGYNEQF
TRBV19	15	TRBJ2-3	ASTAIGGQGNTDTQY
TRBV10-3	11	TRBJ1-2	ATVKHEWYGYT
TRBV6-2/TRBV6-3	14	TRBJ2-7	ASSGFSGESSYEQY
TRBV15	14	TRBJ1-2	ATSRERDRANYGYT
TRBV5-1	11	TRBJ1-4	ASSPDRNEKLF
TRBV5-1	13	TRBJ1-6	ASTPAGTYNSPLH
TRBV5-6	9	TRBJ2-7	ASSLLGEQY
TRBV7-2	13	TRBJ1-4	ASRQTGPTNEKLF
TRBV19	12	TRBJ2-7	ASSIGKTGYEQY
TRBV19	14	TRBJ2-7	ASSKLRGPHSYEQY
TRBV7-2	15	TRBJ2-3	ASSSFASETSTDTQY
TRBV7-2	12	TRBJ2-7	ASSPRGTTYEQY
TRBV6-5	12	TRBJ2-3	ASSSSSGSDTQY
TRBV5-6	11	TRBJ1-4	ASSLGGLQKLF
TRBV11-2	10	TRBJ1-1	ASSLVFSEAF
TRBV7-6	12	TRBJ2-1	ASGGYGSYNEQF
TRBV4-2	12	TRBJ2-7	ASSQALGLYEQY
TRBV21-1	9	TRBJ2-7	ASSAPYEQY
TRBV7-9	12	TRBJ1-2	ASSVNAGSGGYT
TRBV7-2	15	TRBJ2-1	ASSYGTFQSSYNEQF
TRBV6-1	13	TRBJ2-7	ASSEHLPGAYEQY
TRBV6-1	12	TRBJ2-7	ASSSAGGTYEQY
TRBV7-9	11	TRBJ2-1	ASMTSGGNEQF
TRBV28	11	TRBJ2-1	ASGVGSYNEQF
TRBV13	12	TRBJ1-1	ASSLGRGNTEAF
TRBV6-5	10	TRBJ1-4	ASTTGDRGLF